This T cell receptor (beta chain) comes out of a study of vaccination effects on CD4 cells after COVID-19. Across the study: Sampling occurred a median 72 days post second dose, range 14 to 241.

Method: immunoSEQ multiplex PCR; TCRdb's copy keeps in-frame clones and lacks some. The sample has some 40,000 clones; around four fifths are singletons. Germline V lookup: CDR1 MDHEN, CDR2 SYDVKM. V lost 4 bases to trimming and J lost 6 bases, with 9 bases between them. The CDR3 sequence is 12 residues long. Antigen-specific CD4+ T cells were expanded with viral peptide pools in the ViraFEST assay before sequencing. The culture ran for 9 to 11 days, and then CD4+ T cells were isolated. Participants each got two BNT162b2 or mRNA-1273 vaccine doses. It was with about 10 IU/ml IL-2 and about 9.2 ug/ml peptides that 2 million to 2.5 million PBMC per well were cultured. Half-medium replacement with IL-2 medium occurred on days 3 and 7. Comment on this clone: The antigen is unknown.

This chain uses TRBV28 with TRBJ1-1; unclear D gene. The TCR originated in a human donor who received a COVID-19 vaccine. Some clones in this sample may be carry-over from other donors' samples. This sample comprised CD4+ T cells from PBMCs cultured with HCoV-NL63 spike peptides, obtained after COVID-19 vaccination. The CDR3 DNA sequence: TGTGCCAGCAGTTCGCTTTACTCTGAAGCTTTCTTT. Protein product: CASSSLYSEAFF.